The clone carrying this T cell receptor (beta chain) was seen a handful of times. Its antigen is not known. Treatment: 10-day PBMC culture with coronavirus spike peptide pools or control peptides (ViraFEST assay). ViraFEST relied on peptide pools to expand antigen-specific T cells; the TCRs were sequenced afterward. Days 3 and 7 saw half the medium replaced with fresh IL-2 medium. This CDR3 comprises 13 residues. The ends were cut back, 9 bases at V and 5 bases at J, with 16 bases in the middle. Germline CDR1 reads LNHDA; CDR2 reads SQIVND (reference sequence). The sample comes from a study of vaccination and CD4 T cells after COVID-19. At the level of the study: Recovered-phase convalescent patients showed SARS-CoV-2 positivity by nasal swab PCR; eight to ten were mild, one severe. Study outcomes and limitations: Convalescent patients had a median roughly 86% of post-vaccine SARS-CoV-2-reactive clones that were detected only after vaccination, not before it.

Cultured CD4+ T-cell DNA underwent Oncomine TCR Beta short-read sequencing. In TCRdb, the PCR reads were re-called with MiXCR into one record per CDR3 protein. The repertoire holds over 14,000 distinct CDR3 sequences, with roughly 73% as singletons. The chain combines TRBV19 with TRBJ1-1; D gene unclear. The TCR was taken from a human donor who had recovered from COVID-19. The sequenced sample was CD4+ T cells from blood, cultured in vitro. The CDR3, as DNA: TGTGCCAGCGCCCGACACGAGGGAACTGAAGCTTTCTTT. Its translation: CASARHEGTEAFF.